Below are 30 T cell receptor beta chains sequenced from a single sample in a study of identical twins. TCRdb analysed the 5' RACE reads with MiXCR anew, one entry per CDR3 protein. The sample yields hundreds of thousands of distinct CDR3 sequences, approximately 25% seen once. The same specimen was also included in a second study, on T cells expressing NK-cell markers.

Sequences were obtained from CD4+ T cells sorted from blood. The receptors shown here come from a woman aged 18-29 years in good health.

This clonotype was seen only a few times. The chain is built from TRBV11-2 and TRBJ2-5; the D call may be TRBD1 or TRBD2 (5 bases each). CDR1 is SGHAT, CDR2 FQNNGV, per germline. The CDR3 length is 15 residues. Trimming cost V 0 bases and J 13 bases, with 21 bases left between them. The CDR3 region has the DNA TGTGCCAGCAGCTTAGAGTATGGGACCGTTCTGTCCTCGTACTTC. The encoded protein is CASSLEYGTVLSSYF.

This clonotype has just a few counts. The chain has TRBV29-1 and TRBJ2-2, with D unresolved. The CDR3 contains 13 residues. With 4 bases removed from V and 3 bases from J, the gap between germline ends came to 9 bases. Germline-derived CDR1 and CDR2 are SQVTM and ANQGSEA. CDR3 sequence (DNA): TGCAGCGTTGTAGAGTCCGACACCGGGGAGCTGTTTTTT. Its translation is CSVVESDTGELFF.

The chain links TRBV20-1 to TRBJ1-5; weak D call: TRBD1 (6 bases). The CDR3 spans 13 residues. Germline V gene data show CDR1 as DFQATT and CDR2 as SNEGSKA (reference sequence). V dropped 5 bases and J dropped 4 bases, with 12 bases sitting between them. The CDR3 region has the DNA TGCAGTGCTCACAGGGAGGGAAATCAGCCCCAGCATTTT. The encoded protein is CSAHREGNQPQHF.

The chain carries TRBV18 and TRBJ2-7; D possibly matches TRBD1 or TRBD2 (6 bases each). CDR3 length: 18 residues. Trimming removed 3 bases at V and 1 base at J, with 22 bases between. Germline values: CDR1 KGHSH, CDR2 LQKENI. The CDR3 DNA is TGTGCCAGCTCACCCCTGGGGGGCCGGGGCGGTAGGTCCTACGAGCAGTACTTC. It is translated as CASSPLGGRGGRSYEQYF.

V gene TRBV14 combines with J gene TRBJ2-1; D is tentatively TRBD1 or TRBD2 (5 bases each). Deletions cut 3 bases from V and 6 bases from J, with 9 bases between. Germline assignment: CDR1 SGHDN and CDR2 FVKESK. The CDR3 is 13 residues long. CDR3 nucleotide sequence: TGTGCCAGCAGCCAGGGGGTCCTCAATGAGCAGTTCTTC. Translating it yields CASSQGVLNEQFF.

This clonotype showed up just a few times. This sequence joins TRBV4-3 and TRBJ1-1; weak D call: TRBD1 (6 bases). Trimming left V 0 bases short and J 2 bases short, with 16 bases between. The germline gives CDR1 LGHNA, CDR2 YSLEER. This CDR3 region has 17 residues. DNA for the CDR3: TGCGCCAGCAGCCAAGATAGGTCGGGGGCCGGAAACACTGAAGCTTTCTTT. Translation gives CASSQDRSGAGNTEAFF.

This rearrangement joins TRBV10-3 to TRBJ2-7; 13 nucleotides match TRBD2. CDR3 length: 16 residues. CDR1 and CDR2 (germline): ENHRY, SYGVKD. The J segment lost 4 bases and the V segment lost 4 bases, leaving 7 bases of the junction unmatched. This chain's CDR3 is CAISGGLAGELYEQYF. CDR3 nucleotides: TGTGCCATCAGTGGAGGACTAGCGGGAGAATTGTACGAGCAGTACTTC.

The rearrangement uses TRBV20-1 and TRBJ1-6; 10 bases map to TRBD1. The CDR3 has 13 residues. V shed 3 bases and J 18 bases; nucleotides not matched to a gene: 11. Germline V gene lookup returns CDR1 DFQATT and CDR2 SNEGSKA (reference sequence). The CDR3 DNA reads as TGCAGTGCTAGGACAGGGGGCCGCCCCATCTCCCACTTT. It encodes CSARTGGRPISHF.

This clonotype was observed many times. The chain recombines TRBV29-1 with TRBJ2-1, with 8 bases that match TRBD2. V trimming: 0 bases; J trimming: 2 bases; junction bases outside the gene matches: 3. Germline V gives CDR1 SQVTM, CDR2 ANQGSEA. The CDR3 loop spans 15 amino acids. The CDR3: CSVEDSGRAYNEQFF. The CDR3 bases are TGCAGCGTTGAAGATTCCGGGAGGGCCTACAATGAGCAGTTCTTC.

This clonotype appeared a few times. The chain recombines TRBV12-3 or TRBV12-4 with TRBJ2-2; 11 bases match TRBD2. Trimming at V came to 5 bases and at J to 1 base, leaving 6 bases not matched to a gene. The CDR3 length is 17 residues. The CDR3 reads CASSPSGLAGNTGELFF. In DNA form, the CDR3 reads TGTGCCAGCAGTCCCTCAGGACTAGCGGGGAACACCGGGGAGCTGTTTTTT.

This clonotype has more than one count but fewer than ten. V usage is TRBV7-2 and J usage is TRBJ2-7; 7 bases agree with TRBD2. CDR3 size: 15 residues. Trimming cost V 5 bases and J 2 bases; bases outside gene matches: 9. Germline lookup yields CDR1 SGHTA and CDR2 FQGNSA. CDR3 sequence (DNA): TGTGCCAGCAGCGAATTCGGGACTACAGCCTACGAGCAGTACTTC. Encoded protein: CASSEFGTTAYEQYF.

The chain is built from TRBV7-2 and TRBJ2-3, with TRBD1 identical over 9 bases. Losses at the gene ends were 2 bases for V and 3 bases for J; bases not matched to a gene: 3. Germline CDR1 SGHTA, CDR2 FQGNSA. There are 15 residues in the CDR3. The CDR3: CASSLSGTGTDTQYF. CDR3 DNA: TGTGCCAGCAGCTTAAGTGGGACAGGGACAGATACGCAGTATTTT.

This clonotype came up a few times. The chain has TRBV20-1 and TRBJ2-5; TRBD2 aligns across 14 bases. Germline CDR1 is DFQATT and CDR2 is SNEGSKA (reference sequence). Trimming at V came to 5 bases and at J to 4 bases, leaving 6 bases not matched to a gene. This CDR3 comprises 15 residues. The CDR3 DNA reads as TGCAGTGCTTCGACTAGCGGGGGGGCCTCAGAGACCCAGTACTTC. It yields the protein CSASTSGGASETQYF.

This clonotype has a handful of counts. The rearrangement links TRBV29-1 to TRBJ2-7; 7 positions agree with TRBD2. Germline values: CDR1 SQVTM, CDR2 ANQGSEA. There are 14 residues in the CDR3. Germline trimming cut 4 bases from V and 0 bases from J; bases unmatched to any gene: 6. The CDR3 spells CSVGEGPSSYEQYF. DNA of the CDR3: TGCAGCGTTGGGGAGGGCCCGAGCTCCTACGAGCAGTACTTC.

V is TRBV12-3 or TRBV12-4 and J is TRBJ2-7; TRBD2 aligns across 8 bases. The CDR3 loop spans 15 amino acids. Unmatched junction bases numbered 10, after V lost 4 bases and J lost 5 bases. The CDR3 sequence is CASSSSGRVFDEQYF. The CDR3 coding sequence is TGTGCCAGCAGTTCCAGCGGGAGAGTTTTCGACGAGCAGTACTTC.

A few counts support this clonotype. V is TRBV10-2 and J is TRBJ2-3; D not certain. Germline loops: CDR1 WSHSY, CDR2 SAAADI. CDR3 length: 14 amino acids. The V end was cut by 7 bases, the J end by 0 bases, with 11 bases between. CDR3: CASKVLQSTDTQYF. CDR3 nucleotide sequence: TGCGCCAGCAAAGTCCTCCAAAGCACAGATACGCAGTATTTT.

The chain recombines TRBV6-1 with TRBJ2-3; 9 bases map to TRBD2. CDR1 and CDR2 from the germline V gene are MNHNS and SASEGT. The CDR3 loop spans 14 amino acids. V trimming: 7 bases; J trimming: 2 bases; junction bases outside the gene matches: 4. The CDR3 protein is CASKPGLATDTQYF. Here the CDR3 DNA reads TGTGCCAGCAAACCGGGACTAGCCACAGATACGCAGTATTTT.

A few counts support this clonotype. V gene TRBV5-1 combines with J gene TRBJ1-1; D is perhaps TRBD1 (6 bases). Germline loops: CDR1 SGHRS, CDR2 YFSETQ. Trimming took off 6 bases at V and 1 base at J, with 25 bases between the two ends. This CDR3 region has 18 residues. CDR3 DNA sequence: TGCGCCAGCACCCTACAGGGTCCGGCAACCGTTACGAACACTGAAGCTTTCTTT. Translated, it gives CASTLQGPATVTNTEAFF.

The chain couples TRBV11-1 to TRBJ2-1; 10 bases match TRBD2. V lost 4 bases and J lost 0; bases outside the gene matches: 9. Germline V CDR1 and CDR2: SGHAT, FQDESV (reference sequence). CDR3 length equals 18 residues. The CDR3 sequence: CASSSLAGRSLSYNEQFF. The DNA of the CDR3 is TGTGCCAGCAGCTCACTAGCGGGACGCAGTCTCTCCTACAATGAGCAGTTCTTC.

The chain carries TRBV20-1 and TRBJ2-1; 8 bases line up with TRBD2. Germline-derived CDR1 and CDR2 are DFQATT and SNEGSKA (reference sequence). The CDR3 has 14 amino acids. After removal of 1 base from V and 3 bases from J, the junction contained 2 bases not matched to a gene. CDR3 coding DNA: TGCAGTGCTAGAGTCGGGGGGGGCTACAATGAGCAGTTCTTC. It translates to CSARVGGGYNEQFF.

This clonotype was counted a few times. V is TRBV9 and J is TRBJ1-6, with 8 bases lining up with TRBD1. The CDR3 totals 16 residues. J was trimmed by 7 bases and V by 0 bases; bases with no gene match: 6. Per the germline V gene, CDR1 is SGDLS and CDR2 is YYNGEE. CDR3 bases: TGTGCCAGCAGCGTAGATGCCCAGGGGGCCAATTCACCCCTCCACTTT. This codes for CASSVDAQGANSPLHF.

V is TRBV18 and J is TRBJ2-7; D might be TRBD1 or TRBD2, each matching 6 bases. V shed 0 bases and J shed 3 bases, with 9 bases lying between them. Germline CDR1 KGHSH, CDR2 LQKENI. The CDR3 is made up of 14 amino acids. The chain's CDR3 is CASSPPGGIYEQYF. Written as DNA, the CDR3 is TGTGCCAGCTCACCACCGGGGGGCATCTACGAGCAGTACTTC.

In this sample, this clonotype turned up a few times. This chain joins TRBV12-3 or TRBV12-4 and TRBJ2-2; 10 bases map to TRBD1. Trimming cost V 3 bases and J 6 bases; bases outside gene matches: 1. The CDR3 loop spans 14 amino acids. In DNA, the CDR3 is TGTGCCAGCAGTTTCGGGACAGGGGCCGGGGAGCTGTTTTTT. Translation gives CASSFGTGAGELFF.

The rearrangement joins TRBV5-1 to TRBJ2-1; possibly TRBD1 for D (5 bases). V dropped 4 bases and J dropped 0 bases, with 11 bases sitting between them. The germline gives CDR1 SGHRS, CDR2 YFSETQ. This CDR3 comprises 15 residues. The CDR3 nucleotides are TGCGCCAGCAGCCAGGACACGAGCTCCTACAATGAGCAGTTCTTC. This gives the protein CASSQDTSSYNEQFF.

The chain joins TRBV2 to TRBJ2-3; D is perhaps TRBD1 or TRBD2 (5 bases each). Trimming cost V 5 bases and J 6 bases, with 9 bases left between them. CDR3 length: 12 residues. Germline CDR1 and CDR2: SNHLY and FYNNEI. The CDR3 bases are TGTGCCAGCAGTCGGGACGGGGATACGCAGTATTTT. Protein: CASSRDGDTQYF.

This clonotype was counted only a few times. The chain joins TRBV20-1 to TRBJ1-2, with TRBD1 identical over 7 bases. J was trimmed by 3 bases and V by 6 bases; bases with no gene match: 4. The CDR3 loop spans 12 amino acids. CDR1 and CDR2 from the germline V gene are DFQATT and SNEGSKA (reference sequence). CDR3: CSAIRGDYGYTF. The CDR3 DNA sequence: TGCAGTGCGATCAGGGGGGACTATGGCTACACCTTC.

The chain couples TRBV5-1 to TRBJ2-6; weak D call: TRBD1 (6 bases). CDR1 is SGHRS, CDR2 YFSETQ, per germline. V lost 0 bases to trimming and J lost 4 bases, with 11 bases between them. This CDR3 region has 16 residues. In DNA form, the CDR3 reads TGCGCCAGCAGCTTGGATACAGGGACCGGGGCCAACGTCCTGACTTTC. It translates to CASSLDTGTGANVLTF.

This clonotype occurred a few times. The chain employs TRBV20-1 and TRBJ2-2; TRBD2 aligns across 7 bases. CDR1 and CDR2 from the germline V gene are DFQATT and SNEGSKA (reference sequence). CDR3 length: 14 amino acids. The junction had 10 bases not matched to a gene; V was cut back by 7 bases and J by 5 bases. CDR3 amino acids: CSVAPSGNTGELFF. The CDR3, as DNA: TGCAGTGTTGCACCTAGCGGAAATACCGGGGAGCTGTTTTTT.

This clonotype was counted a few times. J is TRBJ2-3 and V is TRBV5-1, with D unresolved. Per germline, CDR1 SGHRS and CDR2 YFSETQ. The CDR3 spans 12 residues. Deletions cut 2 bases from V and 4 bases from J, with 5 bases between. DNA for the CDR3: TGCGCCAGCAGCTTTACCCCAGATACGCAGTATTTT. This translates into CASSFTPDTQYF.

This clonotype was counted between two and nine times. V is TRBV11-2 and J is TRBJ2-2; a weak D match, TRBD1 (6 bases). Germline V CDR1 and CDR2: SGHAT, FQNNGV. The V gene lost 5 bases and the J gene lost 3 bases, with 19 bases spanning the gap. The CDR3 runs to 17 residues. The CDR3 loop reads CASSERIRDTDTGELFF. In DNA form, the CDR3 reads TGTGCCAGCAGCGAACGCATCCGGGACACTGACACCGGGGAGCTGTTTTTT.